Below, one T cell receptor (beta chain) is given with its context. The CDR3 contains 12 residues. V trimming: 10 bases; J trimming: 5 bases; junction bases outside the gene matches: 7. The V gene's germline CDR1 is LGHDT and CDR2 YNNKEL (reference sequence). In the original workflow: Nucleated cell number was recorded as an estimate derived from reference gene primer amplification. Profiled with immunoSEQ multiplex PCR; TCRdb holds only in-frame clones, not every one. V, J and clone size are taken as reported in that table, and D and trimming were inferred from the DNA itself. The sample has about 52,000 clones, around 86% seen once. These data originate in a study of blood T cell repertoires in COVID-19.

The TCR originated in a man aged 65 to 85 with acute or convalescent COVID-19. The V gene is TRBV3-1 (or the pseudogene TRBV3-2), the J gene TRBJ2-7; 8 nucleotides line up with TRBD2. The sample taken for sequencing was peripheral blood. The CDR3 loop is CATGGGTHEQYF. The CDR3 DNA reads as TGTGCCACCGGGGGGGGGACCCACGAGCAGTACTTC.